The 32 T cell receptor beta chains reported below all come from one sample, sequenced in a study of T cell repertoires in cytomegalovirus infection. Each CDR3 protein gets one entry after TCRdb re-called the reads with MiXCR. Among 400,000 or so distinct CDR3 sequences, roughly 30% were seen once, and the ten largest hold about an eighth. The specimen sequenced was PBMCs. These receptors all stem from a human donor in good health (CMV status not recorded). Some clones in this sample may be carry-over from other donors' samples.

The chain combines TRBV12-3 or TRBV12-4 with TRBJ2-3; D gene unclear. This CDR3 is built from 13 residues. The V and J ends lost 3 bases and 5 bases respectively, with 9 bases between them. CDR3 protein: CASSFGQLDTQYF. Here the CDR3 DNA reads TGTGCCAGCAGTTTTGGGCAGCTAGATACGCAGTATTTT.

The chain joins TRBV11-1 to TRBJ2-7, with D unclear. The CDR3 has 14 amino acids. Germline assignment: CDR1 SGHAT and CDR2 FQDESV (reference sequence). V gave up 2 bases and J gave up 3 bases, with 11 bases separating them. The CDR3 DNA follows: TGTGCCAGCAGCTTATCCCGTCTTAACTACGAGCAGTACTTC. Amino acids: CASSLSRLNYEQYF. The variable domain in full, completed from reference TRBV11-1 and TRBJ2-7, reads EAEVAQSPRYKITEKSQAVAFWCDPISGHATLYWYRQILGQGPELLVQFQDESVVDDSQLPKDRFSAERLKGVDSTLKIQPAELGDSAMYLCASSLSRLNYEQYFGPGTRLTVT.

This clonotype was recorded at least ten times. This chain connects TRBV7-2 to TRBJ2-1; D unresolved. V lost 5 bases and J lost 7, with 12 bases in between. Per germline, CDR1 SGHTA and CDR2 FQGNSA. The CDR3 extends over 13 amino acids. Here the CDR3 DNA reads TGTGCCAGCAGCCGCCCTCAGCCGAATGAGCAGTTCTTC. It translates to CASSRPQPNEQFF.

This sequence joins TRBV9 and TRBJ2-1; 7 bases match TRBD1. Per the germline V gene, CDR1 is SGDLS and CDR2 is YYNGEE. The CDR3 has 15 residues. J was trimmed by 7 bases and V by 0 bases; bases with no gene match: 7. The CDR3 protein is CASSVDLARGNEQFF. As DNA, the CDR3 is TGTGCCAGCAGCGTAGATTTGGCCAGGGGGAATGAGCAGTTCTTC.

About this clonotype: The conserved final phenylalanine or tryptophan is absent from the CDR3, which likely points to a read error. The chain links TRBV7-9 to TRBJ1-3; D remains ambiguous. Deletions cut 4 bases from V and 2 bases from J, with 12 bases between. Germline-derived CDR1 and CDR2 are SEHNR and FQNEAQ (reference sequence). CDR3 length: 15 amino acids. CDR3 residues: CASSSSRQAGNTIYL. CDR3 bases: TGTGCCAGCAGCTCATCCCGGCAGGCTGGAAACACCATATATTTG.

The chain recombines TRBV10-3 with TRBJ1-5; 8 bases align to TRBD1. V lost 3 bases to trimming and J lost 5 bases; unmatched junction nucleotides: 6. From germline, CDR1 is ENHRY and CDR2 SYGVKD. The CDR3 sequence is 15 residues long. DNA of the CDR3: TGTGCCATCAGTGACCTAACAGGGGGTCATCAGCCCCAGCATTTT. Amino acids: CAISDLTGGHQPQHF.

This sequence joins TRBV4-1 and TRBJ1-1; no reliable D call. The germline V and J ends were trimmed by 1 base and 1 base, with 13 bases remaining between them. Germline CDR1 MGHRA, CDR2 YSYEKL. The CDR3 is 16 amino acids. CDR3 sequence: CASSQVLLGENTEAFF. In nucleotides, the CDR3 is TGCGCCAGCAGCCAAGTTTTACTTGGAGAGAACACTGAAGCTTTCTTT.

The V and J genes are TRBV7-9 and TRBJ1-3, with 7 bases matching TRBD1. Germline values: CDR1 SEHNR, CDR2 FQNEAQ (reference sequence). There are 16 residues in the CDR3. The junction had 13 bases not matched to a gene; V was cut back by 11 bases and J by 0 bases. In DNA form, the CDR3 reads TGTGCCTTACCAGGGGGGGTTCGAGACTCTGGAAACACCATATATTTT. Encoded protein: CALPGGVRDSGNTIYF.

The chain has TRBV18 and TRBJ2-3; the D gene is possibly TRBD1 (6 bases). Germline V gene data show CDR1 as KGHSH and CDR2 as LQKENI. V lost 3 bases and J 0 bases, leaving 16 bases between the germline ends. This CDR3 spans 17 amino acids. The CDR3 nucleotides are TGTGCCAGCTCACCGAAGGACAGAAGGGCTAGCACAGATACGCAGTATTTT. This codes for CASSPKDRRASTDTQYF.

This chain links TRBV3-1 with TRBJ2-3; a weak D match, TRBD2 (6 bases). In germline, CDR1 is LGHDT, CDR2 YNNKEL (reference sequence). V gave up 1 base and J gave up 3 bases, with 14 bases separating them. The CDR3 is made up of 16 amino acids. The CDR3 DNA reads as TGTGCCAGCAGCCAAGCCATAGCGGAGCTGACAGATACGCAGTATTTT. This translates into CASSQAIAELTDTQYF.

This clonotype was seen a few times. The DNA for the CDR3 is TGTGCCAGCAGCCAACAGGGGGCCGAGAATGAGCAGTTCTTC. This gives the protein CASSQQGAENEQFF. V gene TRBV5-4 combines with J gene TRBJ2-1, with 9 bases that match TRBD1. This CDR3 is built from 14 residues. Looked up from germline, CDR1 is SGHNT and CDR2 is YYREEE (reference sequence). The trim removed 4 bases at V and 7 bases at J, leaving 6 bases unmatched.

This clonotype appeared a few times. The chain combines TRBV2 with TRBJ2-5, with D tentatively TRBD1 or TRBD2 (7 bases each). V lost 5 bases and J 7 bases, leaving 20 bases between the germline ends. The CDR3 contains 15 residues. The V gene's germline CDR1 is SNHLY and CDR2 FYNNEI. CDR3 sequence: CASSSGTAPSGTQYF. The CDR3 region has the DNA TGTGCCAGCAGTAGCGGGACAGCCCCGAGTGGGACCCAGTACTTC.

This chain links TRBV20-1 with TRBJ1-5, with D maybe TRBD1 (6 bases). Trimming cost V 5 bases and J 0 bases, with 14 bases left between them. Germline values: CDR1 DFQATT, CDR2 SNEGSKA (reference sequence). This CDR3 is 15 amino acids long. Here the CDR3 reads CSARGPINSNQPQHF. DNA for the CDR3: TGCAGTGCTCGGGGGCCCATTAATAGCAATCAGCCCCAGCATTTT.

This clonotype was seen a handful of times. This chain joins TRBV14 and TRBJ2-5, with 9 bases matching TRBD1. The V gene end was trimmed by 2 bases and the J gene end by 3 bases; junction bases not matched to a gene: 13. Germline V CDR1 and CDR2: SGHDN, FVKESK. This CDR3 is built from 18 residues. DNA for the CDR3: TGTGCCAGCAGCCAACCGGACCATTACAGGGGGCGCGAAGAGACCCAGTACTTC. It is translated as CASSQPDHYRGREETQYF.

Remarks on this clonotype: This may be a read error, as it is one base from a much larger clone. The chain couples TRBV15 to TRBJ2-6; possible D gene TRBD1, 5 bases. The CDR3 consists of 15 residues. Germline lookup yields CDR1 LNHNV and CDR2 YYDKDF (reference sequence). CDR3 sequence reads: CDTRDQSSGANVLTF. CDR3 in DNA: TGTGACACCAGGGATCAGAGCTCTGGGGCCAACGTCCTGACTTTC.

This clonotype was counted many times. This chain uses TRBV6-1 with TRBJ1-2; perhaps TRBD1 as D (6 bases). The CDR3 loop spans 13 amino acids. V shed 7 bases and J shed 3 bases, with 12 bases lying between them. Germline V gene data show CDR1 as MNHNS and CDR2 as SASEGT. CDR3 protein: CASNGQTYYGYTF. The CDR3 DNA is TGTGCCAGCAATGGACAGACCTACTATGGCTACACCTTC.

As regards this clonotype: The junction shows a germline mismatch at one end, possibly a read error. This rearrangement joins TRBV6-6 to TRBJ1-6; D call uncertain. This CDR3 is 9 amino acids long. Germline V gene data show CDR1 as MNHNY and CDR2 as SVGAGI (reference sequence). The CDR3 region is CVSGWPLHF. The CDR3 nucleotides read TGTGTCAGCGGGTGGCCCCTCCACTTT.

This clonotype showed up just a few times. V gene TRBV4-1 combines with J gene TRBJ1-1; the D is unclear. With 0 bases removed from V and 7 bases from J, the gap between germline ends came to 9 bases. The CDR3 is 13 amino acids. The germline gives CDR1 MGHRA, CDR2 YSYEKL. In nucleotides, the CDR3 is TGCGCCAGCAGCCAAGATATGGCATTTGAAGCTTTCTTT. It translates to CASSQDMAFEAFF.

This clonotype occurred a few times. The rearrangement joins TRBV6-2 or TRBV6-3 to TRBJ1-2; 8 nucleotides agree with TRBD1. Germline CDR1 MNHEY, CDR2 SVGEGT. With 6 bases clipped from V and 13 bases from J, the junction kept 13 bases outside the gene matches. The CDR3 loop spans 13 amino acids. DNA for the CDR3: TGTGCCAGCAGCACGGGACAGGCACAGTGGGTCACCTTC. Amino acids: CASSTGQAQWVTF.

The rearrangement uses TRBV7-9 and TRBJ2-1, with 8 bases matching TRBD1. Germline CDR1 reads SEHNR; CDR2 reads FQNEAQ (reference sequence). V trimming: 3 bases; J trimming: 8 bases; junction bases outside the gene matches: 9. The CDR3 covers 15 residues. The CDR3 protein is CASSFAGGVYDEQFF. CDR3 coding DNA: TGTGCCAGCAGCTTCGCAGGGGGCGTTTACGATGAGCAGTTCTTC.

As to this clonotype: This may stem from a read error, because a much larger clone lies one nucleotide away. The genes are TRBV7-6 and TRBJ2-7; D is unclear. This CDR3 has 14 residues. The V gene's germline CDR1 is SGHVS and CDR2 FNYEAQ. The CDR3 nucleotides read TGTGCCAGCAGCTTAGAAGGGCCAAACTACGAGCAGTGCTTC. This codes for CASSLEGPNYEQCF.

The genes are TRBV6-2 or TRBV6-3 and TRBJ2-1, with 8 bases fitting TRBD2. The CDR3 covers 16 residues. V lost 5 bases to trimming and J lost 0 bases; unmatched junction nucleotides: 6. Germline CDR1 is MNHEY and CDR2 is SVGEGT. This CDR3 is CASSPTGGSSYNEQFF. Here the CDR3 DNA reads TGTGCCAGCAGTCCGACGGGGGGGAGCTCCTACAATGAGCAGTTCTTC.

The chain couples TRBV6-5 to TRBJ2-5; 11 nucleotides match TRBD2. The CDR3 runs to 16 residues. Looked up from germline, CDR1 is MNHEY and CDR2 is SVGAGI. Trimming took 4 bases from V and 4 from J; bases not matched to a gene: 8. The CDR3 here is CASSSPGSGGGETQYF. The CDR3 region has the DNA TGTGCCAGCAGTTCCCCTGGTAGCGGGGGGGGAGAGACCCAGTACTTC.

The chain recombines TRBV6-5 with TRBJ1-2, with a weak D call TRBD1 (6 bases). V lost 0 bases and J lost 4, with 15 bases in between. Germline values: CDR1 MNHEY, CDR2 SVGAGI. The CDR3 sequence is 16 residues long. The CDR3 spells CASSYSGTGSAYGYTF. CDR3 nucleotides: TGTGCCAGCAGTTACTCGGGAACAGGGTCGGCCTATGGCTACACCTTC.

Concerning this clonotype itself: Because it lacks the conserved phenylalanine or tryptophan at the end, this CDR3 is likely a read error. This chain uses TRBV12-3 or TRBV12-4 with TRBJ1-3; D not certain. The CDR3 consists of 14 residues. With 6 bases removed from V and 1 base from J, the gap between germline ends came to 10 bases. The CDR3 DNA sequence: TGTGCCAGCAGCAGGATTAATTCTGGAAACACCATATATTTG. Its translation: CASSRINSGNTIYL.

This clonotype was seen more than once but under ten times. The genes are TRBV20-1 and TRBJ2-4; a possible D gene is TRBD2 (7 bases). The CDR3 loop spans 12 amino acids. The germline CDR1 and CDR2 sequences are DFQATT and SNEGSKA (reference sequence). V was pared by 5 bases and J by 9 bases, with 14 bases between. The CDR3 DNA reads TGCAGTGCTGAGGGGGGGGGCGGCATTCAGTACTTC. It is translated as CSAEGGGGIQYF.

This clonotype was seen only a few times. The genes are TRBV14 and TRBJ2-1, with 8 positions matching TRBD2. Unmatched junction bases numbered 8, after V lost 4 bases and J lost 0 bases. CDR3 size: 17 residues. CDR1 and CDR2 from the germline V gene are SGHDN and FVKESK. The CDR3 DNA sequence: TGTGCCAGCAGCCGAACTAGCGGCTCGAGCTCCTACAATGAGCAGTTCTTC. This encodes CASSRTSGSSSYNEQFF.

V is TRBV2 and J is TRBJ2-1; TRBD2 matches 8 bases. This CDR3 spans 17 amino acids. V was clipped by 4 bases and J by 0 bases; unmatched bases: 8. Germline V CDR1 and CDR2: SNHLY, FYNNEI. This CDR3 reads CASSGIGSGTSYNEQFF. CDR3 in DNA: TGTGCCAGCAGTGGTATTGGTAGCGGGACCTCCTACAATGAGCAGTTCTTC.

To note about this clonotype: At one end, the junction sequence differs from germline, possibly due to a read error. CDR3 nucleotides: TGTGCTAGCAGCTTAGACGGACCGTCGGGGACCCAGTACTTC. It encodes CASSLDGPSGTQYF. This sequence joins TRBV7-7 and TRBJ2-5; D is ambiguous. Germline V gene lookup returns CDR1 SSHAT and CDR2 FNYEAQ (reference sequence). The CDR3 extends over 14 amino acids. The full variable domain, in which reference TRBV7-7 and TRBJ2-5 provide the parts outside the CDR3, is GAGVSQSPRYKVTKRGQDVTLRCDPISSHATLYWYQQALGQGPEFLTYFNYEAQPDKSGLPSDRFSAERPEGSISTLTIQRTEQRDSAMYRCASSLDGPSGTQYFGPGTRLLVL.

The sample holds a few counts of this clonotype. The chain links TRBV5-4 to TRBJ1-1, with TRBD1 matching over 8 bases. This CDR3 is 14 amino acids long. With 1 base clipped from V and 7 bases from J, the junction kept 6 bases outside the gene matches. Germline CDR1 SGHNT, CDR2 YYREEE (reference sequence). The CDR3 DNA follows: TGTGCCAGCAGCTTGCAGGGGGCGGCAGATGAAGCTTTCTTT. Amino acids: CASSLQGAADEAFF. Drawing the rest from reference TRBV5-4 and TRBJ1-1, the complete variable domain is ETGVTQSPTHLIKTRGQQVTLRCSSQSGHNTVSWYQQALGQGPQFIFQYYREEENGRGNFPPRFSGLQFPNYSSELNVNALELDDSALYLCASSLQGAADEAFFGQGTRLTVV.

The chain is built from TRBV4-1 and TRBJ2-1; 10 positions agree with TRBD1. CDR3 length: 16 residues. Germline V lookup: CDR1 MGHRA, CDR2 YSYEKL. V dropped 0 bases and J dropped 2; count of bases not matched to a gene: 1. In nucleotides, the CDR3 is TGCGCCAGCAGCCAAGATGGACAGGGGGCCTACAATGAGCAGTTCTTC. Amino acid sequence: CASSQDGQGAYNEQFF.

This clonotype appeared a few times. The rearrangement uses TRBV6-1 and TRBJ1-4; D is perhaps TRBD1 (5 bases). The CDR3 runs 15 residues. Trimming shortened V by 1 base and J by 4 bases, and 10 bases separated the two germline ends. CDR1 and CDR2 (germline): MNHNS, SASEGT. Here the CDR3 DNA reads TGTGCCAGCAGTGAAGGGGACCGTTTTAATGAAAAACTGTTTTTT. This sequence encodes CASSEGDRFNEKLFF.